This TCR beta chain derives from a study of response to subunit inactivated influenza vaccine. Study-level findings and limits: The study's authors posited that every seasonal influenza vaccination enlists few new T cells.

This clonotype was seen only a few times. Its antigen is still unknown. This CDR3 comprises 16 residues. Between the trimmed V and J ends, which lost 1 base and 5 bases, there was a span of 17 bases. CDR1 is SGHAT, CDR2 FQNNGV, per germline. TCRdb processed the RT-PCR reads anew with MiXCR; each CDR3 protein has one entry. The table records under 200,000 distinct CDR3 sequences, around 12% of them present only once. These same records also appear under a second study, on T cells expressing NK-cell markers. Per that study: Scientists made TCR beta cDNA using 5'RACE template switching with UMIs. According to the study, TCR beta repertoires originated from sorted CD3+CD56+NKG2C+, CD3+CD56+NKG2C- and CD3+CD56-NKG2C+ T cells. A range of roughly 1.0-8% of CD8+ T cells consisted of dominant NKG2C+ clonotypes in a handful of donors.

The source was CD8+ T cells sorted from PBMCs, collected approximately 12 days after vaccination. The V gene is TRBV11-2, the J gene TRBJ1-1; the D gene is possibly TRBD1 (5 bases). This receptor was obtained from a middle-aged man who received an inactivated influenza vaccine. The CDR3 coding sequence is TGTGCCAGCAGCTTAGGGGGGGGAAGTCGAGGAACTGAAGCTTTCTTT. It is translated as CASSLGGGSRGTEAFF.